The sequence of this TCR beta chain was determined in a study of blood T cell repertoires in COVID-19. TCRdb keeps only in-frame clones here, not all; method: immunoSEQ multiplex PCR. The sample carries around 40,000 clones, 92% recorded once. The germline gives CDR1 SGHTA, CDR2 FQGNSA. Trimming took off 7 bases at V and 2 bases at J, with 14 bases between the two ends. The CDR3 runs 14 residues. The gene calls are TRBV7-2 and TRBJ2-5, with D possibly being TRBD2 (5 bases). Source material: peripheral blood. This clonotype originated in a human donor in a cohort sampled during active COVID-19. CDR3 region: CASNRKPGQETQYF. In DNA, the CDR3 is TGTGCCAGCAACCGTAAACCGGGACAAGAGACCCAGTACTTC.